This T cell receptor beta chain was identified in a study of blood T cell repertoires in COVID-19. Study-level information: Acute and convalescent COVID-19 specimens originated in the United States, Italy and Spain.

One Seattle source followed patients from active infection through their disease course. The V gene lost 0 bases and the J gene lost 7 bases, with 25 bases spanning the gap. CDR3 length: 19 amino acids. Germline V gene data show CDR1 as MNHEY and CDR2 as SVGEGT. Methods used by the authors: Amplification from reference gene primers served as the basis for estimated nucleated cell counts. The method was immunoSEQ multiplex PCR; TCRdb's version includes in-frame clones alone and lacks a portion of them. Clone size and V and J calls were adopted from that table, with D and trimming inferred from the DNA. The sample shows approximately 290,000 clones, approximately 86% of them seen only once.

The sequencing input was peripheral blood. This sequence was found in a human donor with COVID-19, enrolled during active disease. The donor label of this sample is uncertain. The chain links TRBV6-2 or TRBV6-3 to TRBJ2-1, with D perhaps matching TRBD2 (6 bases). For the CDR3, the DNA is TGTGCCAGCAGTTACTCCCCTCCACTAGGCGGGACGAGGTCGAATGAGCAGTTCTTC. Its translation is CASSYSPPLGGTRSNEQFF.